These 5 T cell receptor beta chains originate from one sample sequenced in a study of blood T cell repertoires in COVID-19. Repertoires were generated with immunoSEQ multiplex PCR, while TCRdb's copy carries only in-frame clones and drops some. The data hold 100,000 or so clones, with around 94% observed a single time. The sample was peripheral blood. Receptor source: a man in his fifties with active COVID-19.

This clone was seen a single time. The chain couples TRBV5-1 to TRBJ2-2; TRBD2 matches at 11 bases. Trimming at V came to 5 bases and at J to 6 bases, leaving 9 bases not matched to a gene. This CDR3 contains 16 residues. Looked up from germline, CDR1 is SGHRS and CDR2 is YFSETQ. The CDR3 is CASRTRGSGRAGELFF. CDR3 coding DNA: TGCGCCAGCAGAACGAGAGGTAGCGGGAGGGCCGGGGAGCTGTTTTTT.

The CDR3 region has the DNA TGTGCCAGCAGGGCCGGGACAGGGGGCACTGAAGCTTTCTTT. Translation: CASRAGTGGTEAFF. This rearrangement joins TRBV27 to TRBJ1-1, with TRBD1 identical over 11 bases. The CDR3 consists of 14 residues. J was trimmed by 4 bases and V by 6 bases; bases with no gene match: 4. Germline lookup yields CDR1 MNHEY and CDR2 SMNVEV (reference sequence).

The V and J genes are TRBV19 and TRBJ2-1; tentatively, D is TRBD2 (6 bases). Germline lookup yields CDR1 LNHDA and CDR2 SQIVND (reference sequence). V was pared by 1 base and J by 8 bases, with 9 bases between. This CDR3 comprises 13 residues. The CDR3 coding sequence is TGTGCCAGTAGTATAGTGGGAGGACATGAGCAGTTCTTC. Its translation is CASSIVGGHEQFF.

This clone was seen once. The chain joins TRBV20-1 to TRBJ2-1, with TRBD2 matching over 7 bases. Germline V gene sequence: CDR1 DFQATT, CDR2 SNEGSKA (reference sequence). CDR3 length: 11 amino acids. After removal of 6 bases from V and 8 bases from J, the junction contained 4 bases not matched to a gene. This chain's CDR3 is CSAILAYEQFF. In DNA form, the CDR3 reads TGCAGTGCGATACTAGCGTATGAGCAGTTCTTC.

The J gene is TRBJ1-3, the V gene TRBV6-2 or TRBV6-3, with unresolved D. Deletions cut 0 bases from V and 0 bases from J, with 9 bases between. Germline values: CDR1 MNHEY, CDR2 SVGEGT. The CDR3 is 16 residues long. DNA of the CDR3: TGTGCCAGCAGTTACTCGTTAGCCGGCTCTGGAAACACCATATATTTT. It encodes CASSYSLAGSGNTIYF.